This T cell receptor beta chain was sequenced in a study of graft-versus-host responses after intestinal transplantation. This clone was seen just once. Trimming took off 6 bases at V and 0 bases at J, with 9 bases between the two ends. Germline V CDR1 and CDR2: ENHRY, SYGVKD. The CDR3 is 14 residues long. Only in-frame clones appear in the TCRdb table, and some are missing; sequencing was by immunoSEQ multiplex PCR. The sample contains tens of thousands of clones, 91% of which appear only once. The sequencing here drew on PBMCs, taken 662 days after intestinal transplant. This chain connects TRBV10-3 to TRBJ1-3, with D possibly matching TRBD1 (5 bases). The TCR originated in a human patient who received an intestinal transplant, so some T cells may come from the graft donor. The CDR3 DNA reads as TGTGCCATCAGGGAGACAGACTCTGGAAACACCATATATTTT. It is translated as CAIRETDSGNTIYF.